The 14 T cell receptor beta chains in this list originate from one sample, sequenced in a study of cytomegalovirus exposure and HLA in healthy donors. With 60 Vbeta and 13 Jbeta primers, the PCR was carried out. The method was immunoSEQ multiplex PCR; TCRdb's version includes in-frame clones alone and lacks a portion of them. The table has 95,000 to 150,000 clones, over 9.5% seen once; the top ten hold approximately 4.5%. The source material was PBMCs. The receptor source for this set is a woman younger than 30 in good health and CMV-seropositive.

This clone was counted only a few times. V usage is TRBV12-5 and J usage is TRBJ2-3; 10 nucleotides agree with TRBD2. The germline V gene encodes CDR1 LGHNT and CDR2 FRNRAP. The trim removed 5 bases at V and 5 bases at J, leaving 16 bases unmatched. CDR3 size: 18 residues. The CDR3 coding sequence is TGTGCTAGTGGTGACGGACCCGGACTAGCGGATACTAGAGATACGCAGTATTTT. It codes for CASGDGPGLADTRDTQYF.

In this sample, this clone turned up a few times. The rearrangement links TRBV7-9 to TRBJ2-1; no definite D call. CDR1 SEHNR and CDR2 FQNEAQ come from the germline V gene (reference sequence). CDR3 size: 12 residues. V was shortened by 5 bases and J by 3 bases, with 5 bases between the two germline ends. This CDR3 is CASSLIYNEQFF. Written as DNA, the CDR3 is TGTGCCAGCAGCCTTATCTACAATGAGCAGTTCTTC.

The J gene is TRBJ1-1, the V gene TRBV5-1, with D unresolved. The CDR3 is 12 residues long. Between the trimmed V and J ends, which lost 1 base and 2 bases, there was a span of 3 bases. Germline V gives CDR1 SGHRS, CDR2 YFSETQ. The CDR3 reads CASSLTNTEAFF. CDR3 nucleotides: TGCGCCAGCAGCTTGACTAACACTGAAGCTTTCTTT. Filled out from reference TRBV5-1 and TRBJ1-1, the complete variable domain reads KAGVTQTPRYLIKTRGQQVTLSCSPISGHRSVSWYQQTPGQGLQFLFEYFSETQRNKGNFPGRFSGRQFSNSRSEMNVSTLELGDSALYLCASSLTNTEAFFGQGTRLTVV.

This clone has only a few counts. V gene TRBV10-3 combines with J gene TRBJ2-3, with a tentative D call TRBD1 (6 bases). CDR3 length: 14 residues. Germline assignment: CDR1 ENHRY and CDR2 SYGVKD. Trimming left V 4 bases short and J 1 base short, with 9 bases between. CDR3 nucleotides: TGTGCCATCAGTGGCAGGGGCGGCACAGATACGCAGTATTTT. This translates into CAISGRGGTDTQYF.

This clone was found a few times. The CDR3 DNA sequence: TGTGCCAGCAGCGTTACCGGGACAGTCGAAAAACTGTTTTTT. Translated, it gives CASSVTGTVEKLFF. The chain uses TRBV5-6 and TRBJ1-4, with 7 bases fitting TRBD1. CDR3 size: 14 residues. Per germline, CDR1 SGHDT and CDR2 YYEEEE. V trimming: 4 bases; J trimming: 8 bases; junction bases outside the gene matches: 8. Together with reference TRBV5-6 and TRBJ1-4, the CDR3 gives the full variable domain: DAGVTQSPTHLIKTRGQQVTLRCSPKSGHDTVSWYQQALGQGPQFIFQYYEEEERQRGNFPDRFSGHQFPNYSSELNVNALLLGDSALYLCASSVTGTVEKLFFGSGTQLSVL.

The CDR3: CASSFGLGKTDTQYF. The CDR3 nucleotides are TGTGCCAGCAGTTTTGGACTGGGCAAGACAGATACGCAGTATTTT. The gene calls are TRBV2 and TRBJ2-3, with D possibly being TRBD2 (5 bases). Trimming removed 5 bases from V and 3 bases from J, with 15 bases in between. CDR1 is SNHLY, CDR2 FYNNEI, per germline. There are 15 residues in the CDR3.

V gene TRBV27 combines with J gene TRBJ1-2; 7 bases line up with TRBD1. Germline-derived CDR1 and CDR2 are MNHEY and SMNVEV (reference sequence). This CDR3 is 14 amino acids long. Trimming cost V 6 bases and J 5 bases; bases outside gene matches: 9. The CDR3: CASSPTPGGYGYTF. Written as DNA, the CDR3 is TGTGCCAGCAGCCCAACCCCAGGGGGGTATGGCTACACCTTC.

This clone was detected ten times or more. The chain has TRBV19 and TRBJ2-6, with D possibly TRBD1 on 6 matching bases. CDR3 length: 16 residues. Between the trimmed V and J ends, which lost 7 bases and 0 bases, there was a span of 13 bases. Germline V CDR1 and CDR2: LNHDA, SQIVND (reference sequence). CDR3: CASTGAWSSGANVLTF. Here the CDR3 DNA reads TGTGCCAGTACAGGGGCTTGGAGCTCTGGGGCCAACGTCCTGACTTTC.

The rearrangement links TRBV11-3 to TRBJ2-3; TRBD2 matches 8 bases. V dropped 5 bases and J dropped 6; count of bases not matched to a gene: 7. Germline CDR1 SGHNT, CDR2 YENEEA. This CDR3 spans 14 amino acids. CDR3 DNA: TGTGCCAGCAGCCGGGGACTAGTTTCTGATACGCAGTATTTT. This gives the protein CASSRGLVSDTQYF.

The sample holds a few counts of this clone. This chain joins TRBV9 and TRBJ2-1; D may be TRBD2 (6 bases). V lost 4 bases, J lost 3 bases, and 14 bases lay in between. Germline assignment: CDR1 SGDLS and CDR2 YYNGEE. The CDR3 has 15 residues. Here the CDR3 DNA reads TGTGCCAGCAGCCCCAGGGAGGTCCACTACAATGAGCAGTTCTTC. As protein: CASSPREVHYNEQFF.

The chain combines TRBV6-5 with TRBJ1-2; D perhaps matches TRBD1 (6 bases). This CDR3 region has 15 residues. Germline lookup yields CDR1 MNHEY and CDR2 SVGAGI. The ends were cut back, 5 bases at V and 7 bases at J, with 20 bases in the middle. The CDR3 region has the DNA TGTGCCAGCAGTCCCCCCCGGGAAAGGGGGTTTGGCTACACCTTC. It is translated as CASSPPRERGFGYTF.

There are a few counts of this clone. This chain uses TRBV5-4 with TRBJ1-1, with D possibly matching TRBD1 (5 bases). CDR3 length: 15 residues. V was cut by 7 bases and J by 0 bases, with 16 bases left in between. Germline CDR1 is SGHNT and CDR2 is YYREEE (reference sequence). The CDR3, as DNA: TGTGCCAGCCCCGGGGGGGACCCGATGAACACTGAAGCTTTCTTT. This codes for CASPGGDPMNTEAFF.

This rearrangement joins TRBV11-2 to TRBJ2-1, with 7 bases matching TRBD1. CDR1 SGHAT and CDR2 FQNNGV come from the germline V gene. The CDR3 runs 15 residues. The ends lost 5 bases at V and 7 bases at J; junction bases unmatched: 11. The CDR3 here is CASSLRTGSWNEQFF. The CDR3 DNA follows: TGTGCCAGCAGCCTGAGGACAGGCTCTTGGAATGAGCAGTTCTTC. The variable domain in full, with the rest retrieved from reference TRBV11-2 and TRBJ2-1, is EAGVAQSPRYKIIEKRQSVAFWCNPISGHATLYWYQQILGQGPKLLIQFQNNGVVDDSQLPKDRFSAERLKGVDSTLKIQPAKLEDSAVYLCASSLRTGSWNEQFFGPGTRLTVL.

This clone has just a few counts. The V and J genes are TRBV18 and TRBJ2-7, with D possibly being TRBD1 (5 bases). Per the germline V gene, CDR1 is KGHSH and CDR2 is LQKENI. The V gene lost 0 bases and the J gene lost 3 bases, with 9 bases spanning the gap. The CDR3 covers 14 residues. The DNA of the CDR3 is TGTGCCAGCTCACCACCGGGGCAAGACTACGAGCAGTACTTC. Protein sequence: CASSPPGQDYEQYF.